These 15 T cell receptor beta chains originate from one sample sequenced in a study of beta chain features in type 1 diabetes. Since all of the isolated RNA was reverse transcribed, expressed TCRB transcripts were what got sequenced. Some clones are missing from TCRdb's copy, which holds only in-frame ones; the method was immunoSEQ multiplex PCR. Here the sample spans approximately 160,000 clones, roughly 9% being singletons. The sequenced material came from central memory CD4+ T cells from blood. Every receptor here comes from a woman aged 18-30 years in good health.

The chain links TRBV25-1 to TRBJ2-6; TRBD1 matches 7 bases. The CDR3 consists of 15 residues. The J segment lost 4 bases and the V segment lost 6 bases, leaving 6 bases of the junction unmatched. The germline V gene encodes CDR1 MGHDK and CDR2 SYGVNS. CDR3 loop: CASRPTGEGANVLTF. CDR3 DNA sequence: TGTGCCAGCAGACCCACAGGGGAGGGGGCCAACGTCCTGACTTTC.

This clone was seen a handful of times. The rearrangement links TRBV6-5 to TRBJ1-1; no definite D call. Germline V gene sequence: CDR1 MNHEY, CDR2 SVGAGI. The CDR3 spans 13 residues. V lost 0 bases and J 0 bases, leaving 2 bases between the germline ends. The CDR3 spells CASSYSVNTEAFF. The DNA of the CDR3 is TGTGCCAGCAGTTACTCCGTGAACACTGAAGCTTTCTTT.

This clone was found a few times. CDR3 protein: CASSPDSLPGAFF. The DNA of the CDR3 is TGTGCCAGCAGTCCAGACAGCTTACCAGGGGCTTTCTTT. The chain carries TRBV25-1 and TRBJ1-1; D might be TRBD1 (5 bases). The CDR3 runs to 13 residues. CDR1 MGHDK and CDR2 SYGVNS come from the germline V gene. V gave up 5 bases and J gave up 11 bases, with 18 bases separating them.

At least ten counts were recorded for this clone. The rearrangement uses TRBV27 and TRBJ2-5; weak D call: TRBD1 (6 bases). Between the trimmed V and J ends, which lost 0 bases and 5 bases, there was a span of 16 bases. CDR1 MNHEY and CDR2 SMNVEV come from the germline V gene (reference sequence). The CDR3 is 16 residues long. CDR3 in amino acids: CASSLSRTVLGETQYF. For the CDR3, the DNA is TGTGCCAGCAGTTTATCTAGGACAGTACTGGGGGAGACCCAGTACTTC.

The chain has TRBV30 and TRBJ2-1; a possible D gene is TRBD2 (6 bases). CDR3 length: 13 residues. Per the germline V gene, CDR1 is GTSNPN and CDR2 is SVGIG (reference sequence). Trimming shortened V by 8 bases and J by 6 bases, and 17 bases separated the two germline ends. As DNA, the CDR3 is TGTGCCCGGTCAGGAGGGAGCGGCAATGAGCAGTTCTTC. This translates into CARSGGSGNEQFF.

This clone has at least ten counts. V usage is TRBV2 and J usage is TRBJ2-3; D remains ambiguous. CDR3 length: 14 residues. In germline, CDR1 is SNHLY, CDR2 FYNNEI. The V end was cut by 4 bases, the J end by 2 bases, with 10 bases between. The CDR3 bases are TGTGCCAGCAGTGCCGAGCGATACACAGATACGCAGTATTTT. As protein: CASSAERYTDTQYF.

This CDR3 is CASSLALAGRETQYF. CDR3 nucleotides: TGTGCCAGCAGCTTAGCTCTAGCGGGCCGGGAGACCCAGTACTTC. V gene TRBV7-9 combines with J gene TRBJ2-5, with 8 bases matching TRBD2. V trimming: 0 bases; J trimming: 5 bases; junction bases outside the gene matches: 5. The CDR3 is 15 amino acids. Per germline, CDR1 SEHNR and CDR2 FQNEAQ (reference sequence).

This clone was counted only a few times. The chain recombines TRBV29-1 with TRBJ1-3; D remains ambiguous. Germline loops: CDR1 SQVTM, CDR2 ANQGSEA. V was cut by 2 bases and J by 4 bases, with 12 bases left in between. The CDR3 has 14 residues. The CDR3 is CSVESDFSGNTIYF. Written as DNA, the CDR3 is TGCAGCGTTGAATCTGACTTCTCCGGAAACACCATATATTTT.

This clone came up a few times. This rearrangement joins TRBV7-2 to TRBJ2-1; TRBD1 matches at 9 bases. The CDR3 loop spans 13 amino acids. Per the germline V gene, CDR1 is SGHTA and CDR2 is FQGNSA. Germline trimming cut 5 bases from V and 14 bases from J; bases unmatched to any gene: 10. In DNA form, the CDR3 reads TGTGCCAGCAGCGTCTGGACAGGGGATGGTAAGTTCTTC. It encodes CASSVWTGDGKFF.

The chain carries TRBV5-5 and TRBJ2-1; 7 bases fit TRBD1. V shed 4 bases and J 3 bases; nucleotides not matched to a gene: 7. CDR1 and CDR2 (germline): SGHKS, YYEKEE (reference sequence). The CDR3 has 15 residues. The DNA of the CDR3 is TGTGCCAGCAGCCCCCGGGACAGCTACTACAATGAGCAGTTCTTC. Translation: CASSPRDSYYNEQFF. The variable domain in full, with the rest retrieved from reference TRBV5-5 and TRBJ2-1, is DAGVTQSPTHLIKTRGQQVTLRCSPISGHKSVSWYQQVLGQGPQFIFQYYEKEERGRGNFPDRFSARQFPNYSSELNVNALLLGDSALYLCASSPRDSYYNEQFFGPGTRLTVL.

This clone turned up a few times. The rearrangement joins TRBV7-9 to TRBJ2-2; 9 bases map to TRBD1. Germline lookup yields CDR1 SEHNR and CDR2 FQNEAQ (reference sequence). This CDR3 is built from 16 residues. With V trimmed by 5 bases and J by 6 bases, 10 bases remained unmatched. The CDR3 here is CASSTSGTGTAGELFF. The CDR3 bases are TGTGCCAGCAGCACCTCCGGGACAGGGACGGCCGGGGAGCTGTTTTTT.

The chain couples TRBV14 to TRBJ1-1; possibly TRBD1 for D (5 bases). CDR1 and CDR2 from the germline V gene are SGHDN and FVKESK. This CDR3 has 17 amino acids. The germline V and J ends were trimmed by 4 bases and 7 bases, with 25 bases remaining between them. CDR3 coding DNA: TGTGCCAGCAGCCTGGTCATACAGGCCCAGGGCAAAATTGAAGCTTTCTTT. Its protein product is CASSLVIQAQGKIEAFF.

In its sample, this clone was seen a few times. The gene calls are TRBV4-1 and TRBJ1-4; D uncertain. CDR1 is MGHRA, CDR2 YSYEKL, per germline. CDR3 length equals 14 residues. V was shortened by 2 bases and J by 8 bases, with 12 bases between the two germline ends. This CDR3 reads CASSQNLRPEKLFF. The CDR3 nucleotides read TGCGCCAGCAGCCAAAATCTACGCCCGGAAAAACTGTTTTTT.

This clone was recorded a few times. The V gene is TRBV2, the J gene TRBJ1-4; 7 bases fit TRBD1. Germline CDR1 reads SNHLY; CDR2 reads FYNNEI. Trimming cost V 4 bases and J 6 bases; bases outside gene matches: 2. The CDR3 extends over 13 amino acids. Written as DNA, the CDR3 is TGTGCCAGCAGTGGGGGACAGTATGAAAAACTGTTTTTT. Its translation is CASSGGQYEKLFF.

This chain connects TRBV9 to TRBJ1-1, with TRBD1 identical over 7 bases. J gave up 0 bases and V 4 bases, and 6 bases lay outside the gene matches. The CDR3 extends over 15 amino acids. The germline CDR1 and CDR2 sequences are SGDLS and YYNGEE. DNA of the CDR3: TGTGCCAGCAGCTTTACAGGGGACCTGAACACTGAAGCTTTCTTT. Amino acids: CASSFTGDLNTEAFF.